Detailed here is one TCR beta chain. Its antigen is undetermined. V lost 6 bases, J lost 0 bases, and 5 bases lay in between. The germline V gene encodes CDR1 DFQATT and CDR2 SNEGSKA (reference sequence). This CDR3 has 11 amino acids. Donor samples were obtained from healthy Caucasian individuals from Russia, aged 6 to 90. The sample belongs to a study of blood T cells in healthy people across ages. As for the study in general: About one barcoded beta molecule per two T cells was captured by template switching.

The authors ran a second PCR of about 6 to 11 cycles using a sample-barcoded 5' primer and a J-beta primer mix. Each cDNA molecule was tagged by a template-switch adaptor with 12 random nucleotides. TCRdb independently ran MiXCR on the 5' RACE reads; one entry per CDR3 protein. This table has about 1.4 million distinct CDR3 sequences, around 59% appearing once. General study results and limits: PBMCs left unsorted prevented a conclusive naive versus antigen-experienced comparison.

The rearrangement uses TRBV20-1 and TRBJ2-5; D remains ambiguous. This clonotype was obtained from a man aged 18 to 29 in good health. Specimen: blood. CDR3 residues: CSAENQETQYF. The CDR3 bases are TGCAGTGCAGAAAACCAAGAGACCCAGTACTTC.